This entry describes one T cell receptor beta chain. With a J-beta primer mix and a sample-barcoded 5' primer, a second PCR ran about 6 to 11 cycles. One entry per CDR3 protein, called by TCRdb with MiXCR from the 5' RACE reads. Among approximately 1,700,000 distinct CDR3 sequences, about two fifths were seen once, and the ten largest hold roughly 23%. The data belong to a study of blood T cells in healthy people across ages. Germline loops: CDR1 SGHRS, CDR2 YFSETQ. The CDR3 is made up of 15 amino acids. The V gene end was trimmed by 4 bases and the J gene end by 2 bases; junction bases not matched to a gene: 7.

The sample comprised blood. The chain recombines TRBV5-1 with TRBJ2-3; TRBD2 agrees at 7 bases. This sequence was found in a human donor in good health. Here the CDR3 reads CASSNSGGTTDTQYF. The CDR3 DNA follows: TGCGCCAGCAGCAACTCCGGGGGGACCACAGATACGCAGTATTTT.